This T cell receptor beta chain was documented in a study of OX40 agonist ivuxolimab in advanced cancers. Study-wide context: Patients were treated with intravenous ivuxolimab, dosed at 0.01 to 10 mg/kg and infused every 2 weeks. Broader study findings: The antigen specificity of the peripheral T cells (those that were expanded) was not determined.

Measured with immunoSEQ multiplex PCR; TCRdb has only the in-frame clones, and not every one. The sample has roughly 80,000 clones; 85% are singletons. Comment on this clone: Antigen specificity is unknown. At one boundary the junction diverges from the germline segment, which might be a read error.

Germline loops: CDR1 SSHAT, CDR2 FNYEAQ (reference sequence). The CDR3 is made up of 15 amino acids. This specimen was CD4+ or CD8+ T cells sorted from blood, taken in a trial of the OX40 agonist ivuxolimab. The chain joins TRBV7-7 to TRBJ2-2, with D hard to call. The source of this sequence is an adult with an advanced solid tumor such as melanoma, head and neck, liver or kidney cancer. The DNA for the CDR3 is TGTGCTAGCAGCTTTTCACCCGGGTACACCGGGGAGCTGTTTTTT. Amino acids: CASSFSPGYTGELFF.